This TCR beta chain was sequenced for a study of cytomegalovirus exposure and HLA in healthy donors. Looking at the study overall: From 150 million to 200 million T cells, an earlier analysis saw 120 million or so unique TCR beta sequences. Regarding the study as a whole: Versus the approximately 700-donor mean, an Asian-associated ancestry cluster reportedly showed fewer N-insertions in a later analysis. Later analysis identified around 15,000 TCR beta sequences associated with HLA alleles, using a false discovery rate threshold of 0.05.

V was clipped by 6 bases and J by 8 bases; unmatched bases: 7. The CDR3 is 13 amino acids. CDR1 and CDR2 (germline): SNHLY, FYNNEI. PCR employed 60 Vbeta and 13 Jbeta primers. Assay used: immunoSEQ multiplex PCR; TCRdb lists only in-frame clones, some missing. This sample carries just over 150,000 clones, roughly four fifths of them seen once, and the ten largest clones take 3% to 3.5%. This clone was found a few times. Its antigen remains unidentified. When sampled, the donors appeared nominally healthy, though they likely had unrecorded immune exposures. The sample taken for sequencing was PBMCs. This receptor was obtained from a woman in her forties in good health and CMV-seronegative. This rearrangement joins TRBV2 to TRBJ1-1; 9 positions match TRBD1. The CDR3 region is CASRDRGNSEAFF. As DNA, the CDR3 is TGTGCCAGCAGGGACAGGGGTAATAGCGAAGCTTTCTTT.